A single sample is the source of the 19 T cell receptor beta chains below, sequenced in a study of T cell responses to AZD1222 COVID-19 vaccine. The data were produced by immunoSEQ multiplex PCR, yet TCRdb's version contains in-frame clones alone and is incomplete. The data show about 120,000 clones, about 87% seen once. The specimen comprised peripheral blood, sampled on day 0 of AZD1222 vaccination. These receptors all come from an adult in good health.

The rearrangement links TRBV3-1 (or the pseudogene TRBV3-2) to TRBJ2-5; unclear D gene. Per germline, CDR1 LGHDT and CDR2 YNNKEL (reference sequence). The CDR3 is made up of 11 amino acids. Deletions cut 0 bases from V and 10 bases from J, with 6 bases between. The CDR3 reads CASSQDEGQYF. CDR3 in DNA: TGTGCCAGCAGCCAAGATGAAGGCCAGTACTTC.

The genes are TRBV11-2 and TRBJ1-4; D gene uncertain. The CDR3 runs to 14 residues. The germline gives CDR1 SGHAT, CDR2 FQNNGV. V lost 5 bases, J lost 5 bases, and 12 bases lay in between. In DNA, the CDR3 is TGTGCCAGCAGCGGATGGGGAGCAAATGAAAAACTGTTTTTT. It codes for CASSGWGANEKLFF.

A remark on this clone: A junction end diverges from the germline sequence, so it may reflect a read error. The genes are TRBV11-2 and TRBJ1-2; 7 bases align to TRBD1. There are 16 residues in the CDR3. Germline V CDR1 and CDR2: SGHAT, FQNNGV. The CDR3 spells CASSLQFQGDNDGYTF. The CDR3 DNA follows: TGTGCCAGCAGCTTACAGTTTCAGGGGGATAACGATGGCTACACCTTC.

The V and J genes are TRBV7-9 and TRBJ1-4; D is undetermined. The germline V gene encodes CDR1 SEHNR and CDR2 FQNEAQ (reference sequence). Trimming shortened V by 0 bases and J by 7 bases, and 9 bases separated the two germline ends. The CDR3 extends over 14 amino acids. CDR3 region: CASSLALGSEKLFF. CDR3 nucleotide sequence: TGTGCCAGCAGCTTAGCCTTAGGGAGTGAAAAACTGTTTTTT.

The chain recombines TRBV10-3 with TRBJ1-2; D is ambiguous. In germline, CDR1 is ENHRY, CDR2 SYGVKD. The length of the CDR3 is 13 residues. Trimming removed 2 bases from V and 8 bases from J, with 12 bases in between. CDR3: CAISEGLPPGYTF. The DNA for the CDR3 is TGTGCCATCAGTGAGGGACTCCCCCCAGGCTACACCTTC.

This chain uses TRBV19 with TRBJ2-3; 11 nucleotides line up with TRBD2. Germline CDR1 is LNHDA and CDR2 is SQIVND (reference sequence). Unmatched junction bases numbered 5, after V lost 3 bases and J lost 6 bases. CDR3 size: 15 residues. CDR3 sequence (DNA): TGTGCCAGTAGTATGGGGGTAGCGGGAGGGGATACGCAGTATTTT. Translated: CASSMGVAGGDTQYF.

The CDR3 nucleotides are TGTGCCAGCAGCTTCGGACAGGGTATAGCCAAAAACATTCAGTACTTC. Translating it yields CASSFGQGIAKNIQYF. The chain links TRBV7-9 to TRBJ2-4; 8 bases are shared with TRBD1. The V segment lost 3 bases and the J segment 0 bases; nucleotides outside the gene matches: 4. Germline V gives CDR1 SEHNR, CDR2 FQNEAQ (reference sequence). The CDR3 has 16 amino acids.

J is TRBJ1-1 and V is TRBV7-9; D perhaps matches TRBD1 (5 bases). V was pared by 5 bases and J by 3 bases, with 16 bases between. Germline V lookup: CDR1 SEHNR, CDR2 FQNEAQ (reference sequence). The CDR3 has 15 amino acids. The CDR3 loop reads CASSTRTRGDTEAFF. The CDR3 nucleotides read TGTGCCAGCAGCACGAGGACGCGGGGGGACACTGAAGCTTTCTTT.

J is TRBJ1-1 and V is TRBV7-9, with D perhaps matching TRBD1 (5 bases). Per germline, CDR1 SEHNR and CDR2 FQNEAQ (reference sequence). Trimming removed 5 bases at V and 7 bases at J, with 17 bases between. The CDR3 totals 14 residues. The chain's CDR3 is CASSGPHYQGEAFF. CDR3 DNA: TGTGCCAGCAGCGGACCTCATTACCAGGGTGAAGCTTTCTTT. Variable domain in full (rest from reference TRBV7-9 and TRBJ1-1): DTGVSQNPRHKITKRGQNVTFRCDPISEHNRLYWYRQTLGQGPEFLTYFQNEAQLEKSRLLSDRFSAERPKGSFSTLEIQRTEQGDSAMYLCASSGPHYQGEAFFGQGTRLTVV.

This clone appeared once. This chain uses TRBV27 with TRBJ1-1, with 7 bases fitting TRBD1. Trimming cost V 7 bases and J 2 bases; bases outside gene matches: 7. Germline lookup yields CDR1 MNHEY and CDR2 SMNVEV (reference sequence). The CDR3 is 14 residues long. The DNA for the CDR3 is TGTGCCAGCATATCTAGACAGGGAAACACTGAAGCTTTCTTT. Protein sequence: CASISRQGNTEAFF.

The genes are TRBV19 and TRBJ2-3; 9 nucleotides agree with TRBD1. With 0 bases clipped from V and 14 bases from J, the junction kept 9 bases outside the gene matches. CDR1 LNHDA and CDR2 SQIVND come from the germline V gene (reference sequence). The CDR3 runs 14 residues. The CDR3 reads CASSIEAGTGSVYF. CDR3 coding DNA: TGTGCCAGTAGTATAGAGGCAGGGACAGGGAGTGTGTATTTT.

In its sample, this clone was seen once. The chain uses TRBV5-8 and TRBJ2-3; D perhaps matches TRBD2 (6 bases). The V and J ends lost 0 bases and 1 base respectively, with 15 bases between them. The CDR3 length is 17 residues. Germline V lookup: CDR1 SGHTS, CDR2 YDEGEE. Here the CDR3 reads CASSLGVSGEGTDTQYF. The CDR3 DNA follows: TGTGCCAGCAGCTTGGGGGTATCGGGAGAGGGCACAGATACGCAGTATTTT.

The rearrangement joins TRBV5-6 to TRBJ1-2; no firm D call. CDR1 is SGHDT and CDR2 is YYEEEE in the germline V gene. This CDR3 comprises 11 residues. Trimming stripped 0 bases from V and 9 bases from J, with 6 bases between. CDR3 nucleotide sequence: TGTGCCAGCAGCTTGGGACAAAGCTACACCTTC. The encoded protein is CASSLGQSYTF.

This chain links TRBV5-1 with TRBJ2-5; 7 bases align to TRBD2. With 7 bases clipped from V and 5 bases from J, the junction kept 17 bases outside the gene matches. The CDR3 totals 16 residues. Germline V gives CDR1 SGHRS, CDR2 YFSETQ. The CDR3 DNA is TGCGCCAGCGGGACTTTGGGAGCGGGATCGGGTGAGACCCAGTACTTC. This sequence encodes CASGTLGAGSGETQYF.

The CDR3 DNA is TGTGCCAGCAGCTTGGGACACCCGGGGTCTGAAGCTTTCTTT. Amino acids: CASSLGHPGSEAFF. The chain carries TRBV7-9 and TRBJ1-1, with D maybe TRBD1 (6 bases). Per germline, CDR1 SEHNR and CDR2 FQNEAQ (reference sequence). V shed 3 bases and J shed 6 bases, with 14 bases lying between them. This CDR3 contains 14 residues.

The chain carries TRBV11-2 and TRBJ1-2; D is unresolved. CDR1 is SGHAT, CDR2 FQNNGV, per germline. The CDR3 loop spans 12 amino acids. V was trimmed by 5 bases and J by 8 bases, leaving 12 bases between them. CDR3 region: CASSPGGPGYTF. In DNA, the CDR3 is TGTGCCAGCAGCCCCGGCGGGCCCGGCTACACCTTC.

The chain joins TRBV6-5 to TRBJ1-3; no definite D call. Germline V CDR1 and CDR2: MNHEY, SVGAGI. With 2 bases removed from V and 2 bases from J, the gap between germline ends came to 7 bases. This CDR3 spans 14 amino acids. The CDR3 region is CASSYQHAGNTIYF. CDR3 sequence (DNA): TGTGCCAGCAGTTACCAGCACGCTGGAAACACCATATATTTT.

This chain joins TRBV9 and TRBJ1-1; D remains ambiguous. The CDR3 consists of 14 residues. V lost 2 bases and J 2 bases, leaving 10 bases between the germline ends. Germline V CDR1 and CDR2: SGDLS, YYNGEE. The CDR3 here is CASSVTSENTEAFF. In DNA, the CDR3 is TGTGCCAGCAGCGTCACCTCGGAAAACACTGAAGCTTTCTTT.

The rearrangement joins TRBV9 to TRBJ1-1, with 9 bases fitting TRBD1. V dropped 4 bases and J dropped 4; count of bases not matched to a gene: 8. There are 15 residues in the CDR3. From germline, CDR1 is SGDLS and CDR2 YYNGEE. The DNA for the CDR3 is TGTGCCAGCAGCTCCACGGGACAGGGAGGCACTGAAGCTTTCTTT. Protein: CASSSTGQGGTEAFF. The whole variable domain, remainder taken from reference TRBV9 and TRBJ1-1, is DSGVTQTPKHLITATGQRVTLRCSPRSGDLSVYWYQQSLDQGLQFLIQYYNGEERAKGNILERFSAQQFPDLHSELNLSSLELGDSALYFCASSSTGQGGTEAFFGQGTRLTVV.